This TCR beta chain was observed in a study of shared clonotypes between healthy human individuals. Whole-study findings and limits: Against clonotypes common to all four donors, non-shared ones had lower generation probabilities. Only blood underwent sampling, and tissue repertoires likely differ.

CD8 cells classed as naive were CD45RO-negative and positively selected for CCR7, excluding terminally differentiated effector memory CD45RA+ cells. An assay was performed, and its level was deep. Using immunoSEQ multiplex PCR, the repertoire was profiled, and TCRdb retains in-frame clones only, with some absent. The sample lists fewer than 800,000 clones; roughly nine tenths were seen once. Points on this clone: Antigen specificity is unknown.

The receptor's source is a man aged 30 to 39 in good health. Sample: naive CD8+ T cells sorted from blood.

CDR3 sequence (DNA): TGTGCCAGCAGTTTCCCAGGCGGATATTCACCCCTCCACTTT. Translated: CASSFPGGYSPLHF. V is TRBV27 and J is TRBJ1-6, with no clear D. The CDR3 is made up of 14 amino acids. Trimming took 3 bases from V and 8 from J, leaving 11 bases between them. The germline V gene has CDR1 MNHEY and CDR2 SMNVEV (reference sequence).